This note documents a single TCR beta chain sequence. Its antigen is still unknown. Expansion with viral peptide pools was applied to antigen-specific CD4+ T cells by the ViraFEST assay prior to sequencing. Isolation of CD4+ T cells took place after 10 days of culture. By PCR, the person was confirmed to have had SARS-CoV-2 infection between March and December 2020. Half-medium changes using IL-2 medium occurred on days 3 and 7. The source of the sample is a study of vaccination effects on CD4 cells after COVID-19. V was pared by 6 bases and J by 3 bases, with 15 bases between. CDR1 is SNHLY, CDR2 FYNNEI, per germline. This CDR3 is built from 14 residues. The study, taken as a whole, reports: Marked contraction was observed in infection-induced and vaccine-induced clones late after vaccination.

Repertoires were generated with immunoSEQ multiplex PCR, while TCRdb's copy carries only in-frame clones and drops some. The data hold about 22,000 clones, with over 70% observed a single time. This TCR derives from a human donor who had a prior SARS-CoV-2 infection. The rearrangement uses TRBV2 and TRBJ2-7, with D perhaps matching TRBD1 (5 bases). Sequencing used CD4+ T cells from PBMCs cultured with a peptide pool, obtained before COVID-19 vaccination. Here the CDR3 DNA reads TGTGCCAGCAGCGACCCTGGACACTTCTACGAGCAGTACTTC. Translation gives CASSDPGHFYEQYF.